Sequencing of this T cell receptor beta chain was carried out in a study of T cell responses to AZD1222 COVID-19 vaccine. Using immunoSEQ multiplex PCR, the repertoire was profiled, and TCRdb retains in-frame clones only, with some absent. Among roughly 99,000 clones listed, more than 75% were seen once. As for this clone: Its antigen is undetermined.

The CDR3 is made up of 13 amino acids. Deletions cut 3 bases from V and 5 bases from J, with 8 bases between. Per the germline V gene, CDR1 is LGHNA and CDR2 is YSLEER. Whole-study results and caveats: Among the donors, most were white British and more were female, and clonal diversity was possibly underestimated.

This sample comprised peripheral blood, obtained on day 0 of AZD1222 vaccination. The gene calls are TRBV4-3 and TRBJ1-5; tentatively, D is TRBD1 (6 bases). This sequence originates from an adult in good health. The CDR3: CASSQGAYQPQHF. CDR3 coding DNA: TGCGCCAGCAGCCAGGGGGCATATCAGCCCCAGCATTTT.